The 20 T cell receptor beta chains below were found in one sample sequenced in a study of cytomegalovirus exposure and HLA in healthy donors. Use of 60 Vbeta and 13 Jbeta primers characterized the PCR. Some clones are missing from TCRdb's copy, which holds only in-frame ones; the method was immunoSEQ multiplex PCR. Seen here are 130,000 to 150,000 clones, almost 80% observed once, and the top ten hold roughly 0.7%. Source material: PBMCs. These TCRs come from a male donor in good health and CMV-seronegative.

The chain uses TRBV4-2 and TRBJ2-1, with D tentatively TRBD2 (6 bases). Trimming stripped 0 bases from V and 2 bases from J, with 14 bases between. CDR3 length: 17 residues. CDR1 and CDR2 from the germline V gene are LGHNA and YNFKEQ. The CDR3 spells CASSQDYAGTPYNEQFF. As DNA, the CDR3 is TGTGCCAGCAGCCAAGATTATGCAGGGACTCCCTACAATGAGCAGTTCTTC.

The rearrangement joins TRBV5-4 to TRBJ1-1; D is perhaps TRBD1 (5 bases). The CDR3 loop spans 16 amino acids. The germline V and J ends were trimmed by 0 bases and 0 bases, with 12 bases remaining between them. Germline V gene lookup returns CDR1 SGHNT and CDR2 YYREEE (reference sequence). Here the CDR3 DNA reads TGTGCCAGCAGCTTGGGTAATTGGGGGGTGAACACTGAAGCTTTCTTT. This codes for CASSLGNWGVNTEAFF.

The CDR3 loop is CASSATSGSDSSYNEQFF. CDR3 DNA: TGTGCCAGCAGCGCGACTAGCGGGAGCGACAGCTCCTACAATGAGCAGTTCTTC. This chain links TRBV9 with TRBJ2-1, with 12 bases fitting TRBD2. The germline gives CDR1 SGDLS, CDR2 YYNGEE. V gave up 3 bases and J gave up 0 bases; unmatched junction bases: 7. This CDR3 is 18 amino acids long.

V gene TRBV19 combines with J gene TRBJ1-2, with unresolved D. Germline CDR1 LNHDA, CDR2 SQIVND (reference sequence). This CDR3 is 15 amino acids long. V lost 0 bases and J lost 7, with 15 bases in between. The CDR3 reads CASSIDLQIIGGYTF. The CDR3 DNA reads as TGTGCCAGTAGTATAGATCTACAGATCATCGGTGGCTACACCTTC.

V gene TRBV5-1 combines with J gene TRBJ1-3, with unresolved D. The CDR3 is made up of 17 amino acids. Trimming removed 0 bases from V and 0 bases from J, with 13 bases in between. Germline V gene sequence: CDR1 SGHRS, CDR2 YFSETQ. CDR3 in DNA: TGCGCCAGCAGCTTGGATCCCATCGTGAGCTCTGGAAACACCATATATTTT. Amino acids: CASSLDPIVSSGNTIYF.

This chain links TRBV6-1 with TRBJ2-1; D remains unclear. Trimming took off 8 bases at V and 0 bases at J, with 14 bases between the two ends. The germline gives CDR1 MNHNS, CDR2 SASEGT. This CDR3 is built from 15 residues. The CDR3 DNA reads TGTGCCAGCGGGCCCTCGCTCAACTCCTACAATGAGCAGTTCTTC. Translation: CASGPSLNSYNEQFF.

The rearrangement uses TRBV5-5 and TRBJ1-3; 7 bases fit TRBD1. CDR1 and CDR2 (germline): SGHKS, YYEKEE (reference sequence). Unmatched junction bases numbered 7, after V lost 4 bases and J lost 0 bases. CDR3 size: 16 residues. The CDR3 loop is CASSGPGTVSGNTIYF. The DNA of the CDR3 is TGTGCCAGCAGCGGACCCGGGACAGTCTCTGGAAACACCATATATTTT.

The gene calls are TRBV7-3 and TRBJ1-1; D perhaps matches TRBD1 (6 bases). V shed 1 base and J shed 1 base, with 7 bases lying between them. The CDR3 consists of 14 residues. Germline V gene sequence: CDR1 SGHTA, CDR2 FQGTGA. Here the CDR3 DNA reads TGTGCCAGCAGCTTAATGGGGGCGAACACTGAAGCTTTCTTT. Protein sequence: CASSLMGANTEAFF.

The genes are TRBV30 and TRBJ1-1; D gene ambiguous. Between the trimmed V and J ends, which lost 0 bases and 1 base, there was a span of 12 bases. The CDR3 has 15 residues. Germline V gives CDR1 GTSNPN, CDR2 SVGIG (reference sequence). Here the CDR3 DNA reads TGTGCCTGGAGTGTCGGGTGGAAGAAGAACACTGAAGCTTTCTTT. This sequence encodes CAWSVGWKKNTEAFF.

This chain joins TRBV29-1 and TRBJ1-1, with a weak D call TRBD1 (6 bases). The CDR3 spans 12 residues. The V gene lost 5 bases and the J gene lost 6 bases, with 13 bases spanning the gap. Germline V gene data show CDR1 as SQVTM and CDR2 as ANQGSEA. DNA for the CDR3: TGCAGCGTTCAACTGGGGGCCGCTGAAGCTTTCTTT. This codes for CSVQLGAAEAFF.

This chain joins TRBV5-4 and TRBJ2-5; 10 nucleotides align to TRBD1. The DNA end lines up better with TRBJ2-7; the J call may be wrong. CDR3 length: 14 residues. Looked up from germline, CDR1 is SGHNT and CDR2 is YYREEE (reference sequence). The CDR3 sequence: CASSFPGTGVEQYF. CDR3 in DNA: TGTGCCAGCAGCTTCCCCGGGACAGGGGTCGAGCAGTACTTC.

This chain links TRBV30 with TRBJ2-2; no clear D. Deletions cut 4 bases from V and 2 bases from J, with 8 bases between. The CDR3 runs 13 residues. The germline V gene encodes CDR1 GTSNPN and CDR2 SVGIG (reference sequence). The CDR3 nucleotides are TGTGCCTGGAACAGACAAAACACCGGGGAGCTGTTTTTT. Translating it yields CAWNRQNTGELFF.

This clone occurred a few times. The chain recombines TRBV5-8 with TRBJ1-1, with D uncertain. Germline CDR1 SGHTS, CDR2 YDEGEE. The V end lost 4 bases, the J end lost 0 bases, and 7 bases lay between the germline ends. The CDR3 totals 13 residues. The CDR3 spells CASSLGLNTEAFF. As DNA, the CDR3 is TGTGCCAGCAGCCTAGGATTGAACACTGAAGCTTTCTTT.

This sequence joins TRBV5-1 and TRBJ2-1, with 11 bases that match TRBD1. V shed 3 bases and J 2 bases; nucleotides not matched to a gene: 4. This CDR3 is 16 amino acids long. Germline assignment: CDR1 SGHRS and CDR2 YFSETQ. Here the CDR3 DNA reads TGCGCCAGCAGCTACGGGGGACAGGGGGCCTACAATGAGCAGTTCTTC. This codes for CASSYGGQGAYNEQFF. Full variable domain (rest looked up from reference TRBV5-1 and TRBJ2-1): KAGVTQTPRYLIKTRGQQVTLSCSPISGHRSVSWYQQTPGQGLQFLFEYFSETQRNKGNFPGRFSGRQFSNSRSEMNVSTLELGDSALYLCASSYGGQGAYNEQFFGPGTRLTVL.

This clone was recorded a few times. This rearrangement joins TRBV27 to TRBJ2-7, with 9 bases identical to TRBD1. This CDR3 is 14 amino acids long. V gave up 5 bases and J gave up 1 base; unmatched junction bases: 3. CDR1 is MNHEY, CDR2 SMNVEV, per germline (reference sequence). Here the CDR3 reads CASSRGQGSYEQYF. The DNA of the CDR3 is TGTGCCAGCAGTCGAGGACAGGGGTCCTACGAGCAGTACTTC.

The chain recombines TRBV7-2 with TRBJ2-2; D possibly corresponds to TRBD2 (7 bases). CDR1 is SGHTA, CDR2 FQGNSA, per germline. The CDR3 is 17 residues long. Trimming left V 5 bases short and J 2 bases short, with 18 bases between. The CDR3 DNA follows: TGTGCCAGCAGCCAGAGGGGGGGAGCGGGAAACACCGGGGAGCTGTTTTTT. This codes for CASSQRGGAGNTGELFF. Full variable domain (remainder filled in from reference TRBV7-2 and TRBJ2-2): GAGVSQSPSNKVTEKGKDVELRCDPISGHTALYWYRQSLGQGLEFLIYFQGNSAPDKSGLPSDRFSAERTGGSVSTLTIQRTQQEDSAVYLCASSQRGGAGNTGELFFGEGSRLTVL.

In DNA, the CDR3 is TGTGCCAGCTCGGTGGGGACAGACACAGATACGCAGTATTTT. This sequence encodes CASSVGTDTDTQYF. The chain links TRBV7-9 to TRBJ2-3; 7 nucleotides line up with TRBD1. CDR3 length: 14 residues. The germline CDR1 and CDR2 sequences are SEHNR and FQNEAQ (reference sequence). V lost 8 bases, J lost 2 bases, and 7 bases stayed unmatched.

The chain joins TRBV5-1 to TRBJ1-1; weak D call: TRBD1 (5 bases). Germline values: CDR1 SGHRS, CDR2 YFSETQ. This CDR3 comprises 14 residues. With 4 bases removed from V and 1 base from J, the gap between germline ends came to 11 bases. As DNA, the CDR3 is TGCGCCAGCAGCAAAACCGGACAGAACACTGAAGCTTTCTTT. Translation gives CASSKTGQNTEAFF.

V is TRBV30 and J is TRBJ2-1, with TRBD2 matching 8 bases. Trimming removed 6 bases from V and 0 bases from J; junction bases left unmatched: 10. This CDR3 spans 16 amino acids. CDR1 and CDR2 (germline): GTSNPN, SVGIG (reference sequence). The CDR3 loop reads CACPRRGGSSYNEQFF. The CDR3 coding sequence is TGTGCCTGCCCCAGACGCGGGGGGAGCTCCTACAATGAGCAGTTCTTC.

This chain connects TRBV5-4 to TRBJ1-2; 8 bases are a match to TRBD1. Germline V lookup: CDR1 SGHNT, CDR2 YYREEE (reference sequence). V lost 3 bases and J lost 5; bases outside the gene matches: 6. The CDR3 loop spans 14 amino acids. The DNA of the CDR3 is TGTGCCAGCAGCTGGACACAGGGGGGGTATGGCTACACCTTC. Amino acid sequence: CASSWTQGGYGYTF. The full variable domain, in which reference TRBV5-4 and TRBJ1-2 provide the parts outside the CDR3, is ETGVTQSPTHLIKTRGQQVTLRCSSQSGHNTVSWYQQALGQGPQFIFQYYREEENGRGNFPPRFSGLQFPNYSSELNVNALELDDSALYLCASSWTQGGYGYTFGSGTRLTVV.